This T cell receptor (beta chain) emerged from a study of shared clonotypes between healthy human individuals. Across the study: A few men and a couple of women, aged 18 to 49, were donors.

Concerning this clone itself: Its matching antigen is unknown.

From germline, CDR1 is SGHAT and CDR2 FQNNGV. The CDR3 length is 16 residues. The V end lost 3 bases, the J end lost 2 bases, and 14 bases lay between the germline ends. Generated by immunoSEQ multiplex PCR, the TCRdb table keeps only in-frame clones and is missing some. The profile covers about 670,000 clones, with about two thirds appearing a single time and under 2% taken by the ten largest. Study-wide results and caveats: Limitation of the genetic and exposure-history diversity represented came from the few donors.

The investigators split CD4+ cells into a CD45RA+ naive subset and a CD45RA-negative memory subset. Sample: memory CD4+ T cells sorted from blood. Subset indicated: CD45RA-negative fraction. The rearrangement uses TRBV11-2 and TRBJ2-1; D might be TRBD2 (6 bases). This clonotype originated in a woman in her 30s in good health. CDR3 protein: CASSFLAAAAYNEQFF. The CDR3 region has the DNA TGTGCCAGCAGCTTTTTAGCGGCGGCCGCCTACAATGAGCAGTTCTTC.